This T cell receptor beta chain was retrieved from a study of T-cell reconstitution after alpha-beta-depleted transplantation in children. Findings and caveats of the study: Several hundred rapidly expanded clones from non-depleted graft cells reportedly supplied alpha-beta T cells about two months post-transplant. One year post-transplant, T-cell counts and diversity were largely derived from T cells produced anew. Surviving recipient T cells and thymic progenitors produced the high day-60 TCRbeta diversity seen in some patients.

The V segment lost 5 bases and the J segment 9 bases; nucleotides outside the gene matches: 2. The CDR3 has 13 residues. Germline CDR1 is DFQATT and CDR2 is SNEGSKA (reference sequence). It was with unique molecular identifiers that the TCRbeta library was prepared. One entry per CDR3 protein results from TCRdb running MiXCR on the PCR reads. The table has about a million distinct CDR3 sequences, about 29% seen once. This clonotype was found a few times. Its target is unknown. The TCR comes from a boy in the first two years of life who had a stem cell transplant for SCID, so the T cells may come from the graft donor. The material sequenced was PBMCs, mostly from graft donor cells, taken 360 days after TCRalphabeta/CD19-depleted stem cell transplant. The chain has TRBV20-1 and TRBJ2-1; 15 nucleotides align to TRBD2. The CDR3 loop is CSAAGLAGGEQFF. The CDR3 DNA is TGCAGTGCTGCGGGACTAGCGGGGGGTGAGCAGTTCTTC.